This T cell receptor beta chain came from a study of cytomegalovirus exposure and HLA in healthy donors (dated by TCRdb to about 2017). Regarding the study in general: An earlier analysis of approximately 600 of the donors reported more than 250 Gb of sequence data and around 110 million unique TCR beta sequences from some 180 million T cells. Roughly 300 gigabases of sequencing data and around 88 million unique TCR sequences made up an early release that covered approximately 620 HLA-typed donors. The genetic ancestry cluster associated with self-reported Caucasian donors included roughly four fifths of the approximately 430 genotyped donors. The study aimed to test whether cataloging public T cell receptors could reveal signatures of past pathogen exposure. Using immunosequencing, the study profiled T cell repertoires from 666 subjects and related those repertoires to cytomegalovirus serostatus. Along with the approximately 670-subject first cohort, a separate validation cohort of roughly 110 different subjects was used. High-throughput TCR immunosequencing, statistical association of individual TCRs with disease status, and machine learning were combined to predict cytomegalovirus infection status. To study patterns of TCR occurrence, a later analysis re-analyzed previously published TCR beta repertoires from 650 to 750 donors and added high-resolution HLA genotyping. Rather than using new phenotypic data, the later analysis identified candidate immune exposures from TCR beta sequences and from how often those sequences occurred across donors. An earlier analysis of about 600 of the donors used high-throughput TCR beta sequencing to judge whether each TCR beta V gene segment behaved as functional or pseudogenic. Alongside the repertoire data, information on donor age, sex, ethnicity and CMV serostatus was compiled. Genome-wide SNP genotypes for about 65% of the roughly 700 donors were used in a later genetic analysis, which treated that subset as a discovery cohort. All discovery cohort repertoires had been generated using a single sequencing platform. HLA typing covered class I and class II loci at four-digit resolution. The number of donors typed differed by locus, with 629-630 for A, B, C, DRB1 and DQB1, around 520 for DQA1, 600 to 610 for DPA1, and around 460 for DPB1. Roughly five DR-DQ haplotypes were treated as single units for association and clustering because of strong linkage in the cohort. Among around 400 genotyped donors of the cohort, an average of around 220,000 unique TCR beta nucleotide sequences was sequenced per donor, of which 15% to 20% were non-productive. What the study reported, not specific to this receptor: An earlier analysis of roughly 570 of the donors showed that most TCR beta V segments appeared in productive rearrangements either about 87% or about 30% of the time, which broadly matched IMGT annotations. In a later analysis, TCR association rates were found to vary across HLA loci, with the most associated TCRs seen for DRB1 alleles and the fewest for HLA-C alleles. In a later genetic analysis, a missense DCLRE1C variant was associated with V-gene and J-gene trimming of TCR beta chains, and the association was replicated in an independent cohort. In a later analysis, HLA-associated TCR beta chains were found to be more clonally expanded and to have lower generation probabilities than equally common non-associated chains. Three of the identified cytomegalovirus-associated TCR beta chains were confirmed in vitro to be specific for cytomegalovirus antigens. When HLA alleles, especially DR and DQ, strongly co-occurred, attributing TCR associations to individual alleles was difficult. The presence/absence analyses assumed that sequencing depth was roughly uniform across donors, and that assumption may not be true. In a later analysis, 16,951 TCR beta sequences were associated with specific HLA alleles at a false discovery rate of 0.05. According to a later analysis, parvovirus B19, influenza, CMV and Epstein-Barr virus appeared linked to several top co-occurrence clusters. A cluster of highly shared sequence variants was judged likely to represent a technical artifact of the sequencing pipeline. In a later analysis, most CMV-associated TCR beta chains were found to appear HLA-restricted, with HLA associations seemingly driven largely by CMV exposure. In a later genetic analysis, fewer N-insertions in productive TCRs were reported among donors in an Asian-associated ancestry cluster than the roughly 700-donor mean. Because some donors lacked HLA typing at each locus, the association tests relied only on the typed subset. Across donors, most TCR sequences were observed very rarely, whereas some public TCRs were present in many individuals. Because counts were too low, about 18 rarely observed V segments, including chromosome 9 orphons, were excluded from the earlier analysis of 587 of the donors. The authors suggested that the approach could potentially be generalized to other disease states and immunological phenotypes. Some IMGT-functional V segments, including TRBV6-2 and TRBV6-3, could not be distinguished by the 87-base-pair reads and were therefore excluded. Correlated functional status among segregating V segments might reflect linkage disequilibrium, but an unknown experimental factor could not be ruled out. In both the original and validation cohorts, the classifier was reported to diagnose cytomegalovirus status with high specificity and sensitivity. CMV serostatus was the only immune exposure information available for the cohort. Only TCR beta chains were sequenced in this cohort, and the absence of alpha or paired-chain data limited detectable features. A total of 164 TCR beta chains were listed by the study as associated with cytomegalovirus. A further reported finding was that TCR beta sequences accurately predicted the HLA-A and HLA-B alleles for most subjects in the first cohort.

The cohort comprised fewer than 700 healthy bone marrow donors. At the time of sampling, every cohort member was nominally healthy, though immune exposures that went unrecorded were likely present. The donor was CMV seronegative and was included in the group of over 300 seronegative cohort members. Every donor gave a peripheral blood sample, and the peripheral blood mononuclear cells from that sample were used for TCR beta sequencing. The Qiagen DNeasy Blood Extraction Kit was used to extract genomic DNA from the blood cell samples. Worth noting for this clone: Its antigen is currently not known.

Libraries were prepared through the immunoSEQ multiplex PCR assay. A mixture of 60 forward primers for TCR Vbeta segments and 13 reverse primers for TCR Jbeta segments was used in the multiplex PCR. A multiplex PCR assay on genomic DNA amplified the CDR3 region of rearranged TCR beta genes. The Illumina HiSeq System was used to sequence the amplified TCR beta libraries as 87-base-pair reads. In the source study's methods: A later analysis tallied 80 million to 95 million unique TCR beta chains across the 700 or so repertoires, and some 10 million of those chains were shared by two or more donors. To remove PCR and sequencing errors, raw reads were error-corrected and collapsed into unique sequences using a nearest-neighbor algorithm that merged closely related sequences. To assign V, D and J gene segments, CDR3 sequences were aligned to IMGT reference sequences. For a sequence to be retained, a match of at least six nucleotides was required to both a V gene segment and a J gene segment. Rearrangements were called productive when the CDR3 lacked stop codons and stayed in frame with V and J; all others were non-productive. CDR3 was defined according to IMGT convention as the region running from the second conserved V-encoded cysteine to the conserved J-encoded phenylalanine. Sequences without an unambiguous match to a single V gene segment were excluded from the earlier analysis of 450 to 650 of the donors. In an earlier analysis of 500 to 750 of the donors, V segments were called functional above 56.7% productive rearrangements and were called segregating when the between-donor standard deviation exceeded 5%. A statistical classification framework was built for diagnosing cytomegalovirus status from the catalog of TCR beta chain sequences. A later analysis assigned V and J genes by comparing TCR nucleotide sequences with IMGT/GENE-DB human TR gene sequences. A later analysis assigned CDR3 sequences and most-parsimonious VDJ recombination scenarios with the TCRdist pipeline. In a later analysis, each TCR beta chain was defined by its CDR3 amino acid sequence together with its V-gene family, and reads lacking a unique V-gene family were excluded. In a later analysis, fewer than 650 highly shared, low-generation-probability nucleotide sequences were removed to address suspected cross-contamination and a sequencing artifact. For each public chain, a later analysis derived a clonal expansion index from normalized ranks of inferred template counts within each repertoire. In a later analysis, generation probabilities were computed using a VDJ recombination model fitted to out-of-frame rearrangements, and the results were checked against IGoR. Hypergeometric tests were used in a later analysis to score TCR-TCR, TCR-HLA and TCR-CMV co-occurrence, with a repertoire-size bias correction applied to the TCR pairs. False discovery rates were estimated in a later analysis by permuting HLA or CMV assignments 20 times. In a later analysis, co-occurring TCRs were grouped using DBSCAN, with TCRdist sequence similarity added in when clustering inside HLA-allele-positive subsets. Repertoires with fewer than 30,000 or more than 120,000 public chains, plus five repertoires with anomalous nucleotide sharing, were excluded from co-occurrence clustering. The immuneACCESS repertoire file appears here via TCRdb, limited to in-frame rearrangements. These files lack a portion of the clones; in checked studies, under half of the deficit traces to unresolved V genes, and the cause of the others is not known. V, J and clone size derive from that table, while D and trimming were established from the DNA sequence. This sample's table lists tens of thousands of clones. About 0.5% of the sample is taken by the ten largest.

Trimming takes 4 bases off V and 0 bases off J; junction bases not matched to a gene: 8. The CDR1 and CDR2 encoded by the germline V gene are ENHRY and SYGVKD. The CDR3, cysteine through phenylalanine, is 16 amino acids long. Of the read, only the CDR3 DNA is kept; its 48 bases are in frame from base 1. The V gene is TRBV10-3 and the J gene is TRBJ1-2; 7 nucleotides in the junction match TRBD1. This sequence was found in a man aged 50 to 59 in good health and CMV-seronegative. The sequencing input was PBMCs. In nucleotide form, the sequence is TGTGCCATCAGTGGGGGGGACAGCGCCACTAACTATGGCTACACCTTC. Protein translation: CAISGGDSATNYGYTF.